A single sample gave rise to the 31 T cell receptor beta chains below, sequenced in a study of blood T cell repertoires in COVID-19. This table comes from immunoSEQ multiplex PCR, and its TCRdb copy is limited to in-frame clones, with some not included. The table lists about 200,000 clones, over 75% of them singletons. Sequencing was carried out using peripheral blood. These receptors were taken from a human donor in a cohort sampled during active COVID-19.

The V and J genes are TRBV9 and TRBJ1-3; tentatively, D is TRBD1 (5 bases). The CDR3 extends over 17 amino acids. Germline-derived CDR1 and CDR2 are SGDLS and YYNGEE. The V end lost 0 bases, the J end lost 0 bases, and 13 bases lay between the germline ends. The CDR3 DNA sequence: TGTGCCAGCAGCGTAGAGCTGGGGGGGTACTCTGGAAACACCATATATTTT. Translation: CASSVELGGYSGNTIYF.

The chain employs TRBV18 and TRBJ2-7; 8 bases fit TRBD1. Germline V gene sequence: CDR1 KGHSH, CDR2 LQKENI. This CDR3 region has 17 residues. Trimming at V came to 3 bases and at J to 1 base, leaving 11 bases not matched to a gene. CDR3 DNA: TGTGCCAGCTCACCCCCTGGACAGGGACCTTTTTCCTACGAGCAGTACTTC. Its translation is CASSPPGQGPFSYEQYF.

The gene calls are TRBV9 and TRBJ2-2; 10 positions agree with TRBD1. V dropped 4 bases and J dropped 6; count of bases not matched to a gene: 6. CDR3 length: 15 amino acids. The germline CDR1 and CDR2 sequences are SGDLS and YYNGEE. The CDR3 coding sequence is TGTGCCAGCAGCCCGGGGACAGGGGAAGCCGGGGAGCTGTTTTTT. Translating gives CASSPGTGEAGELFF.

The chain links TRBV7-8 to TRBJ2-7; D not resolved. V was clipped by 0 bases and J by 7 bases, with 13 bases between them. This CDR3 has 14 amino acids. Germline CDR1 reads SGHVS; CDR2 reads FQNEAQ. The CDR3: CASSLAVRAPEQYF. The CDR3 DNA reads TGTGCCAGCAGCTTAGCGGTGAGAGCCCCGGAGCAGTACTTC.

V gene TRBV28 combines with J gene TRBJ2-6, with 7 bases fitting TRBD1. CDR1 is MDHEN and CDR2 is SYDVKM in the germline V gene. The CDR3 loop spans 18 amino acids. J gave up 0 bases and V 7 bases, and 12 bases lay outside the gene matches. The CDR3 loop reads CASTISGTVPSGANVLTF. Written as DNA, the CDR3 is TGTGCCAGCACCATATCCGGGACAGTTCCCTCTGGGGCCAACGTCCTGACTTTC.

This rearrangement joins TRBV27 to TRBJ1-6; D possibly corresponds to TRBD1 (5 bases). The CDR3 runs to 13 residues. In germline, CDR1 is MNHEY, CDR2 SMNVEV (reference sequence). Trimming left V 9 bases short and J 7 bases short, with 13 bases between. CDR3 in amino acids: CASGGERNSPLHF. The CDR3 region has the DNA TGTGCCAGTGGGGGGGAGCGAAATTCACCCCTCCACTTT.

The chain uses TRBV9 and TRBJ2-1, with D unclear. V was cut by 3 bases and J by 0 bases, with 10 bases left in between. Germline CDR1 and CDR2: SGDLS and YYNGEE. The CDR3 consists of 15 residues. The CDR3 nucleotides are TGTGCCAGCAGCGCGCCCCCGAGCTCCTACAATGAGCAGTTCTTC. Translation: CASSAPPSSYNEQFF.

This chain links TRBV24-1 with TRBJ2-1; 8 positions match TRBD2. This CDR3 has 15 amino acids. With 3 bases clipped from V and 3 bases from J, the junction kept 3 bases outside the gene matches. Germline CDR1 and CDR2: KGHDR and SFDVKD. The CDR3: CATSDRREVYNEQFF. The CDR3 bases are TGTGCCACCAGTGATCGGCGGGAGGTCTACAATGAGCAGTTCTTC.

The genes are TRBV28 and TRBJ1-5; D uncertain. Germline V lookup: CDR1 MDHEN, CDR2 SYDVKM. CDR3 size: 15 residues. Trimming pared 3 bases from V and 5 bases from J, leaving 14 bases between. Here the CDR3 reads CASSLAYRAYQPQHF. The CDR3 DNA reads TGTGCCAGCAGTTTGGCATATCGTGCCTATCAGCCCCAGCATTTT.

This chain joins TRBV5-1 and TRBJ2-5; 8 bases line up with TRBD2. CDR1 and CDR2 from the germline V gene are SGHRS and YFSETQ. The CDR3 totals 15 residues. J gave up 1 base and V 5 bases, and 7 bases lay outside the gene matches. The CDR3 DNA reads as TGCGCCAGCAGTAAAATTAGCGGGATCCAAGAGACCCAGTACTTC. This codes for CASSKISGIQETQYF.

This clone was observed once. Different DNA sequences within this sample yield the same CDR3. The chain has TRBV7-3 and TRBJ1-1, with D unclear. Trimming pared 1 base from V and 1 base from J, leaving 4 bases between. This CDR3 spans 13 amino acids. Per germline, CDR1 SGHTA and CDR2 FQGTGA. CDR3 protein: CASSLSRNTEAFF. Written as DNA, the CDR3 is TGTGCCAGCAGCTTAAGTAGGAACACTGAAGCTTTCTTT.

The V call is TRBV7-9, the J call TRBJ2-5; 10 bases line up with TRBD1. Germline loops: CDR1 SEHNR, CDR2 FQNEAQ (reference sequence). This CDR3 spans 14 amino acids. V was clipped by 6 bases and J by 7 bases; unmatched bases: 8. The CDR3 DNA follows: TGTGCCAGCAGTCCAGCGACAGGGGGCTTGACCCAGTACTTC. The encoded protein is CASSPATGGLTQYF. The complete variable domain, with remaining parts taken from reference TRBV7-9 and TRBJ2-5, reads DTGVSQNPRHKITKRGQNVTFRCDPISEHNRLYWYRQTLGQGPEFLTYFQNEAQLEKSRLLSDRFSAERPKGSFSTLEIQRTEQGDSAMYLCASSPATGGLTQYFGPGTRLLVL.

This sequence joins TRBV10-1 and TRBJ2-7; the match to TRBD1 covers 10 bases. Germline CDR1 reads WNHNN; CDR2 reads SYGVQD (reference sequence). The junction had 7 bases not matched to a gene; V was cut back by 8 bases and J by 6 bases. This CDR3 has 13 amino acids. The CDR3 coding sequence is TGCGCCAGCTCCGGGACAGGGGACCTCGAGCAGTACTTC. It translates to CASSGTGDLEQYF.

The chain joins TRBV24-1 to TRBJ2-7, with 10 bases matching TRBD1. V dropped 1 base and J dropped 7; count of bases not matched to a gene: 6. The length of the CDR3 is 15 residues. CDR1 is KGHDR and CDR2 is SFDVKD in the germline V gene. CDR3 in amino acids: CATSDFGTGEWEQYF. The CDR3 coding sequence is TGTGCCACCAGTGATTTCGGGACAGGGGAATGGGAGCAGTACTTC.

The chain employs TRBV5-1 and TRBJ1-1; 9 bases map to TRBD1. V lost 0 bases and J lost 8; bases outside the gene matches: 5. The CDR3 spans 14 residues. Germline V CDR1 and CDR2: SGHRS, YFSETQ. CDR3 region: CASSLGTGAGEAFF. CDR3 nucleotides: TGCGCCAGCAGCTTGGGGACAGGGGCCGGCGAAGCTTTCTTT. Full variable domain (outside the CDR3, taken from reference TRBV5-1 and TRBJ1-1): KAGVTQTPRYLIKTRGQQVTLSCSPISGHRSVSWYQQTPGQGLQFLFEYFSETQRNKGNFPGRFSGRQFSNSRSEMNVSTLELGDSALYLCASSLGTGAGEAFFGQGTRLTVV.

This sequence joins TRBV6-6 and TRBJ2-5; D is unresolved. The CDR3 is 14 amino acids. Germline CDR1 is MNHNY and CDR2 is SVGAGI (reference sequence). V lost 5 bases, J lost 0 bases, and 10 bases lay in between. CDR3 coding DNA: TGTGCCAGCAGTCAATTCGTGTACCAAGAGACCCAGTACTTC. As protein: CASSQFVYQETQYF.

Comments on this clone: Other nucleotide sequences from this sample produce the same CDR3. The chain recombines TRBV7-3 with TRBJ2-1, with TRBD2 identical over 7 bases. This CDR3 spans 15 amino acids. Unmatched junction bases numbered 3, after V lost 1 base and J lost 3 bases. Germline V lookup: CDR1 SGHTA, CDR2 FQGTGA. CDR3 sequence reads: CASSLSRGDYNEQFF. DNA for the CDR3: TGTGCCAGCAGCTTAAGTCGGGGGGACTACAATGAGCAGTTCTTC.

DNA of the CDR3: TGTGCCAGCAGCTTGAGGGACAGGGGGCAGGATTCACCCCTCCACTTT. Protein product: CASSLRDRGQDSPLHF. V is TRBV6-6 and J is TRBJ1-6, with TRBD1 identical over 12 bases. V trimming: 6 bases; J trimming: 8 bases; junction bases outside the gene matches: 8. Germline CDR1 and CDR2: MNHNY and SVGAGI (reference sequence). CDR3 length: 16 residues.

The chain joins TRBV28 to TRBJ2-1, with a weak D call TRBD2 (5 bases). V was clipped by 1 base and J by 7 bases, with 14 bases between them. This CDR3 region has 15 residues. CDR1 is MDHEN, CDR2 SYDVKM, per germline. This CDR3 is CASSLSSRDRNEQFF. CDR3 nucleotide sequence: TGTGCCAGCAGTTTATCTAGCCGAGATAGGAATGAGCAGTTCTTC.

This clone was counted at least ten times. The genes are TRBV7-2 and TRBJ1-2; tentative D call: TRBD1 (6 bases). CDR3 size: 15 residues. Trimming removed 1 base from V and 1 base from J, with 10 bases in between. The germline gives CDR1 SGHTA, CDR2 FQGNSA. The CDR3 nucleotides read TGTGCCAGCAGCTTAGGGACAGCCCGTAACTATGGCTACACCTTC. Amino acids: CASSLGTARNYGYTF.

This chain uses TRBV3-1 (or the pseudogene TRBV3-2) with TRBJ2-7; D is unresolved. Trimming shortened V by 1 base and J by 4 bases, and 5 bases separated the two germline ends. The CDR3 is made up of 12 amino acids. CDR1 is LGHDT and CDR2 is YNNKEL in the germline V gene (reference sequence). The CDR3 spells CASSQVAYEQYF. The CDR3 nucleotides read TGTGCCAGCAGCCAAGTAGCTTACGAGCAGTACTTC.

This chain connects TRBV4-3 to TRBJ1-2; the D gene is possibly TRBD1 (5 bases). Per the germline V gene, CDR1 is LGHNA and CDR2 is YSLEER. With 1 base removed from V and 8 bases from J, the gap between germline ends came to 14 bases. The CDR3 length is 14 residues. Here the CDR3 reads CASSQALGGEGYTF. The CDR3 DNA reads as TGCGCCAGCAGCCAAGCCCTGGGAGGGGAGGGCTACACCTTC.

The CDR3 loop is CASSEGGALFTEAFF. CDR3 in DNA: TGTGCCAGCAGTGAAGGGGGCGCATTATTCACTGAAGCTTTCTTT. This chain joins TRBV2 and TRBJ1-1, with a possible D match to TRBD1 (5 bases). The CDR3 runs to 15 residues. V was pared by 1 base and J by 4 bases, with 13 bases between. Germline CDR1 SNHLY, CDR2 FYNNEI. Using reference TRBV2 and TRBJ1-1 for the parts outside the CDR3, the full variable domain is EPEVTQTPSHQVTQMGQEVILRCVPISNHLYFYWYRQILGQKVEFLVSFYNNEISEKSEIFDDQFSVERPDGSNFTLKIRSTKLEDSAMYFCASSEGGALFTEAFFGQGTRLTVV.

This clone was counted a few times. The chain uses TRBV9 and TRBJ2-3; 8 bases agree with TRBD1. V shed 0 bases and J 1 base; nucleotides not matched to a gene: 4. From germline, CDR1 is SGDLS and CDR2 YYNGEE. The CDR3 has 16 residues. CDR3 protein: CASSVVGTGRTDTQYF. The CDR3 nucleotides are TGTGCCAGCAGCGTAGTGGGGACAGGCCGCACAGATACGCAGTATTTT.

Concerning this clone itself: This sample also contains other DNA sequences that code for the same CDR3. The chain uses TRBV7-9 and TRBJ2-7, with 7 bases that match TRBD1. Per germline, CDR1 SEHNR and CDR2 FQNEAQ (reference sequence). J gave up 3 bases and V 5 bases, and 7 bases lay outside the gene matches. The CDR3 loop spans 14 amino acids. The DNA of the CDR3 is TGTGCCAGCAGCCCGAGGGACAGAGGCTACGAGCAGTACTTC. Encoded protein: CASSPRDRGYEQYF.

The chain employs TRBV19 and TRBJ1-5; D unresolved. Trimming shortened V by 8 bases and J by 3 bases, and 11 bases separated the two germline ends. Germline values: CDR1 LNHDA, CDR2 SQIVND (reference sequence). The CDR3 runs to 13 residues. CDR3 DNA: TGTGCCAGTCAGAGGCACGTCAATCAGCCCCAGCATTTT. Translating it yields CASQRHVNQPQHF.

CDR3 region: CASSYIGDSDTQYF. The CDR3 bases are TGTGCCAGCAGTTACATAGGGGACTCGGATACGCAGTATTTT. The V and J genes are TRBV6-2 or TRBV6-3 and TRBJ2-3; the D gene is possibly TRBD2 (6 bases). The CDR3 is made up of 14 amino acids. Between the trimmed V and J ends, which lost 2 bases and 6 bases, there was a span of 12 bases. In germline, CDR1 is MNHEY, CDR2 SVGEGT.

With regard to this clone: Other DNA variants within this sample encode the same CDR3. CDR3 sequence (DNA): TGTGCCAGCAGCCCCGACTTAGCGGGGACCGGGGAGCTGTTTTTT. Translated, it gives CASSPDLAGTGELFF. This rearrangement joins TRBV6-6 to TRBJ2-2; 8 nucleotides match TRBD2. The CDR3 is made up of 15 amino acids. V trimming: 6 bases; J trimming: 5 bases; junction bases outside the gene matches: 8. Germline assignment: CDR1 MNHNY and CDR2 SVGAGI (reference sequence).

The chain has TRBV18 and TRBJ2-3, with D possibly being TRBD2 (6 bases). This CDR3 is 16 amino acids long. V was cut by 3 bases and J by 3 bases, with 16 bases left in between. Germline-derived CDR1 and CDR2 are KGHSH and LQKENI. The CDR3 region has the DNA TGTGCCAGCTCACCGATAGGACTTCGGGGGACAGATACGCAGTATTTT. This translates into CASSPIGLRGTDTQYF.

The genes are TRBV12-5 and TRBJ2-7; D gene uncertain. The CDR3 extends over 13 amino acids. Between the trimmed V and J ends, which lost 1 base and 0 bases, there was a span of 4 bases. From germline, CDR1 is LGHNT and CDR2 FRNRAP. Written as DNA, the CDR3 is TGTGCTAGTGGTTTGGACAGCTCCTACGAGCAGTACTTC. It encodes CASGLDSSYEQYF. The variable domain in full, completed from reference TRBV12-5 and TRBJ2-7, reads DARVTQTPRHKVTEMGQEVTMRCQPILGHNTVFWYRQTMMQGLELLAYFRNRAPLDDSGMPKDRFSAEMPDATLATLKIQPSEPRDSAVYFCASGLDSSYEQYFGPGTRLTVT.

Comments on this clone: Other DNA sequences in the same sample also yield this CDR3. The chain recombines TRBV30 with TRBJ1-2; TRBD1 aligns across 8 bases. The CDR3 sequence is 13 residues long. J lost 5 bases, V lost 3 bases, and 5 bases had no gene match. Germline CDR1 GTSNPN, CDR2 SVGIG (reference sequence). The CDR3 is CAWSRDRPYGYTF. The CDR3, as DNA: TGTGCCTGGAGCCGGGACAGGCCGTATGGCTACACCTTC.